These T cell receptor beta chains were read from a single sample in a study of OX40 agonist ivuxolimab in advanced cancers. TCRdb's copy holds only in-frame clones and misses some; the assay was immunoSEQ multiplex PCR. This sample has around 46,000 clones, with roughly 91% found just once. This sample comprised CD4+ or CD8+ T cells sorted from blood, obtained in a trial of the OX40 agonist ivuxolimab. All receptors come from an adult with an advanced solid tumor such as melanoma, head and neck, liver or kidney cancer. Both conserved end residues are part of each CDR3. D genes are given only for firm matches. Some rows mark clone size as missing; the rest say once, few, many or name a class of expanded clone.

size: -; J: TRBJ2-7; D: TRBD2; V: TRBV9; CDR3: CASSPFLAGTYEQYF; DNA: TGTGCCAGCAGTCCTTTTCTAGCGGGAACCTACGAGCAGTACTTC
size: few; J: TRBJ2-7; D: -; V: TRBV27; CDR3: CASYRSSYEQYF; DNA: TGTGCCAGCTACCGGAGCAGCTACGAGCAGTACTTC
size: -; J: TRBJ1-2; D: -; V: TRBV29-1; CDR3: CSVVEITWGNYGYTF; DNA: TGCAGCGTTGTTGAGATAACCTGGGGGAACTATGGCTACACCTTC
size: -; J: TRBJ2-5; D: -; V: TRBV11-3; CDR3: CASSFWPGETQYF; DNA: TGTGCCAGCAGCTTTTGGCCCGGGGAGACCCAGTACTTC
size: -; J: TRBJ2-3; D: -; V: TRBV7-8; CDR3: CASSRFETDTQYF; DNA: TGTGCCAGCAGCCGATTTGAAACAGATACGCAGTATTTT
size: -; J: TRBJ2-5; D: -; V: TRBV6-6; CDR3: CASSYGETQYF; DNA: TGTGCCAGCAGTTATGGAGAGACCCAGTACTTC
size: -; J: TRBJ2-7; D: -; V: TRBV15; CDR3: CATSIQGPSYEQYF; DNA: TGTGCCACCAGCATACAGGGACCTTCCTACGAGCAGTACTTC
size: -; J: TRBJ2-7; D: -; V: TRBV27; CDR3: CASSERLVAGEQYF; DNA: TGTGCCAGCAGCGAACGACTAGTGGCGGGCGAGCAGTACTTC
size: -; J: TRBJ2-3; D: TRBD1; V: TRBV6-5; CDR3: CASKGADTQYF; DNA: TGTGCCAGCAAGGGGGCGGATACGCAGTATTTT
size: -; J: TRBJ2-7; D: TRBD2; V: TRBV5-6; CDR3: CASSRGGTYEQYF; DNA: TGTGCCAGCAGCAGGGGAGGGACCTACGAGCAGTACTTC
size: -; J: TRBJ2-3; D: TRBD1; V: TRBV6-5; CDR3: CASSRSGGPADTQYF; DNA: TGTGCCAGCAGTCGGTCAGGGGGCCCGGCAGATACGCAGTATTTT
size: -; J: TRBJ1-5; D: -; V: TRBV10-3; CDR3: CAISEYGVNQPQHF; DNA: TGTGCCATCAGTGAATATGGGGTCAATCAGCCCCAGCATTTT
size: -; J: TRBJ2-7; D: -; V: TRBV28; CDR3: CASHPRISYEQYF; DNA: TGTGCCAGCCACCCGAGGATCTCCTACGAGCAGTACTTC
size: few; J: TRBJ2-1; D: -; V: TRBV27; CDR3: CASSSLQGSNNEQFF; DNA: TGTGCCAGCAGTTCTCTACAGGGTTCAAACAATGAGCAGTTCTTC
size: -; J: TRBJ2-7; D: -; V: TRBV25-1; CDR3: CASSESGSYEQYF; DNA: TGTGCCAGCAGTGAATCTGGCTCCTACGAGCAGTACTTC
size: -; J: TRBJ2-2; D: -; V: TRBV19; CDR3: CASTGPNTGELFF; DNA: TGTGCCAGTACAGGGCCCAACACCGGGGAGCTGTTTTTT
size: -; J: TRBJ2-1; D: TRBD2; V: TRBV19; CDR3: CASPPFPSSGPYNEQFF; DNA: TGTGCCAGTCCCCCATTCCCAAGTAGCGGGCCTTACAATGAGCAGTTCTTC
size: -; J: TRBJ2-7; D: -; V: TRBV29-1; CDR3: CSVEDSGYEQYF; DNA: TGCAGCGTTGAAGATTCCGGGTACGAGCAGTACTTC
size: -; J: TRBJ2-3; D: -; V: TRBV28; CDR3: CASSQLPTGTDTQYF; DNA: TGTGCCAGCAGTCAACTTCCAACAGGGACTGATACGCAGTATTTT
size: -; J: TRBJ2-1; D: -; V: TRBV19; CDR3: CASRETRDFDEQFF; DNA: TGTGCCAGTAGGGAAACGCGGGACTTCGATGAGCAGTTCTTC
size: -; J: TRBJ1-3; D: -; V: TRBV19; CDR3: CASSIADSGNTIYF; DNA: TGTGCCAGTAGTATTGCTGACTCTGGAAACACCATATATTTT
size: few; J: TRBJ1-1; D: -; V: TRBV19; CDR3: CASSMTGVGTEAFF; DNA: TGTGCCAGTAGTATGACCGGAGTTGGCACTGAAGCTTTCTTT
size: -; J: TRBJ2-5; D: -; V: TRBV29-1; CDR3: CSVLPGGSETQYF; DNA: TGCAGCGTCCTACCTGGGGGTTCGGAGACCCAGTACTTC
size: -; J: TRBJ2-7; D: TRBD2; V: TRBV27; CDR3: CATAPGLAGVMYF; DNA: TGTGCCACCGCGCCGGGACTAGCGGGAGTAATGTACTTC
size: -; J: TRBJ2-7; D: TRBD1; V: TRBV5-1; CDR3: CASSALTGFYEQYF; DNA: TGCGCCAGCAGCGCCTTGACAGGGTTCTACGAGCAGTACTTC
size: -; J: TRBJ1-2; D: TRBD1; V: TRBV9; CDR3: CASSVVTQGARGYTF; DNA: TGTGCCAGCAGCGTAGTAACCCAGGGGGCGCGGGGCTACACCTTC
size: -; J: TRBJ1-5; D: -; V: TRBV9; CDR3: CASSDRTGTQNQPQHF; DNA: TGTGCCAGCAGCGACAGAACAGGGACTCAGAATCAGCCCCAGCATTTT
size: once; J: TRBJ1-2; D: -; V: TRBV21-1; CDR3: CASTLGRLSFYGYTF; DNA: TGTGCCAGCACCCTCGGTAGGCTATCATTCTATGGCTACACCTTC
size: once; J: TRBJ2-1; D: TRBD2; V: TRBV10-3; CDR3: CAISGLAGGPTYNEQFF; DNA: TGTGCCATCAGTGGGCTAGCGGGGGGCCCGACCTACAATGAGCAGTTCTTC
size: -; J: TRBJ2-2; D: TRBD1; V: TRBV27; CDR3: CASKPLGQGVTGELFF; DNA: TGTGCCAGCAAGCCCCTGGGACAGGGTGTCACCGGGGAGCTGTTTTTT
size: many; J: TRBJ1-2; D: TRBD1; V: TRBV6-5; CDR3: CASSRQGGHEGYTF; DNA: TGTGCCAGCAGCCGACAGGGAGGGCATGAAGGCTACACCTTC
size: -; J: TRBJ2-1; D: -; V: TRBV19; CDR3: CASSMGERSSYNEQFF; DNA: TGTGCCAGTAGTATGGGTGAGCGGAGCTCCTACAATGAGCAGTTCTTC
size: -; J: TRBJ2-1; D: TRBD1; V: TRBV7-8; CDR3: CASSHPGQGLYEQFF; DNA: TGTGCCAGCAGCCATCCGGGACAGGGATTGTATGAGCAGTTCTTC